This T cell receptor (beta chain) emerged from a study of blood T cell repertoires in COVID-19 (dated by TCRdb to 2019 to 2021). Regarding the study in general: Samples covering the acute and convalescent phases of COVID-19 were provided by collaborators in the United States, Italy and Spain. The prospective study material was composed of cDNA or gDNA derived from T cells, B-cell-depleted T cells, or PBMCs. Deeply sampled blood TCRbeta repertoires from subjects exposed to, actively infected with, or recovered from COVID-19 were included in the dataset. A freely available public database, intended as a resource for researchers studying the immune response to SARS-CoV-2, is where the repertoires were released. The samples were drawn from the first 160 participants of the ongoing ImmuneRACE study and from 1,254 subjects provided by 6 global collaborators. Sample metadata almost always included a de-identified subject ID, COVID-19 status, age in years and sex. Where available, HLA class I and class II types were taken from metadata supplied by the sample provider and were not determined by assay-based typing. Broader findings and caveats from the paper: The amount of clinical and demographic metadata varied by source and participant and was provided uncurated.

TCRbeta CDR3 regions were amplified from genomic DNA using the immunoSEQ Assay, a bias-controlled multiplex PCR. The authors' analysis ran thus. Within the assay, amplification of reference gene primers was used to estimate how many nucleated cells each sample contained. To quantify the absolute abundance of each unique TCRbeta CDR3 rearrangement, sequence reads were collapsed and filtered. For each sample, productive Simpson clonality was calculated by taking the square root of Simpson's diversity index across productive rearrangements. TCRdb holds this immuneACCESS table with in-frame rearrangements only. Some clones are missing; in checked studies, unresolved V genes explain under half, and the rest has no known cause. The DNA was the basis for D and trimming; V, J and clone size are from that table. The table for this sample lists 100,000 to 150,000 clones; 90% of them were counted only once. The ten largest clones take up 3% to 4% of the sample.

CDR1 and CDR2 are drawn from the germline V gene (reference sequence): LNHDA, SQIVND. The CDR3 runs 14 amino acids, cysteine and phenylalanine included. The CDR3 DNA has 42 bases and is translated from base 1. V loses 6 bases, J loses 0 bases, and the germline ends lie 11 bases apart. About this clone: Its cognate antigen has yet to be identified. Per-nucleotide qualities are absent, and no much larger clonotype sits a single base away. Other DNA sequences in the same sample also yield this CDR3.

Collaborating institutions collected whole blood in K2EDTA tubes following their own protocols. For TCRbeta analysis, collaborators shipped samples as frozen whole blood, isolated PBMCs, or DNA extracted from either of those sample types. The source is a man aged 50 to 60 with active COVID-19. The V and J genes are TRBV19 and TRBJ1-1; the D gene is possibly TRBD1, with 6 bases matching. The sample comprised peripheral blood. In nucleotide form, the sequence is TGTGCCAGTAGCCCTCAGGGGATGAACACTGAAGCTTTCTTT. Its coded protein is CASSPQGMNTEAFF.